Given below is one TCR beta chain in context. Its specificity is unknown. The V segment lost 5 bases and the J segment 1 base; nucleotides outside the gene matches: 6. Per germline, CDR1 MDHEN and CDR2 SYDVKM. This CDR3 contains 15 residues. The sample originates from a study of T cell repertoires in cytomegalovirus infection. Study-wide background: Carrying CMV and the relevant HLA type showed in public TCR beta signatures.

Study findings and constraints: Within the response measured ex vivo, HLA-C-restricted CMV-specific TCR beta clonotypes were dominant. Individuals carrying CMV plus the relevant HLA were identified by cumulative frequency of public TCR beta families.

TCRdb redid the calling of the reads with MiXCR, one entry per CDR3 protein. The repertoire holds about 530,000 distinct CDR3 sequences, with more than 20% as singletons. This receptor was obtained from a human donor in good health (CMV status not recorded). Some clones in this sample may be carry-over from other donors' samples. The specimen was PBMCs. The genes are TRBV28 and TRBJ2-5, with TRBD2 matching over 8 bases. The CDR3 region is CASSPAGVIQETQYF. As DNA, the CDR3 is TGTGCCAGCAGTCCAGCGGGAGTAATCCAAGAGACCCAGTACTTC.